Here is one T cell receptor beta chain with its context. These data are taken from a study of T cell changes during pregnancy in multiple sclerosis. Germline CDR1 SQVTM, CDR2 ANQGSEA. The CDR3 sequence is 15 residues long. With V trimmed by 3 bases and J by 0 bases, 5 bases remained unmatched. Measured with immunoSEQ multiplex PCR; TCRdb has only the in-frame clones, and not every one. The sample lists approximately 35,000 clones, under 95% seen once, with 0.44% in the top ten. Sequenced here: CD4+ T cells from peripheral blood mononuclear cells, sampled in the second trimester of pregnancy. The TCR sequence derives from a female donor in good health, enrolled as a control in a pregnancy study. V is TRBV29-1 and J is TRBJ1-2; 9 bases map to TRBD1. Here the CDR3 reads CSVEPGTGTNYGYTF. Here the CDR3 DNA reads TGCAGCGTTGAGCCCGGGACAGGGACTAACTATGGCTACACCTTC.